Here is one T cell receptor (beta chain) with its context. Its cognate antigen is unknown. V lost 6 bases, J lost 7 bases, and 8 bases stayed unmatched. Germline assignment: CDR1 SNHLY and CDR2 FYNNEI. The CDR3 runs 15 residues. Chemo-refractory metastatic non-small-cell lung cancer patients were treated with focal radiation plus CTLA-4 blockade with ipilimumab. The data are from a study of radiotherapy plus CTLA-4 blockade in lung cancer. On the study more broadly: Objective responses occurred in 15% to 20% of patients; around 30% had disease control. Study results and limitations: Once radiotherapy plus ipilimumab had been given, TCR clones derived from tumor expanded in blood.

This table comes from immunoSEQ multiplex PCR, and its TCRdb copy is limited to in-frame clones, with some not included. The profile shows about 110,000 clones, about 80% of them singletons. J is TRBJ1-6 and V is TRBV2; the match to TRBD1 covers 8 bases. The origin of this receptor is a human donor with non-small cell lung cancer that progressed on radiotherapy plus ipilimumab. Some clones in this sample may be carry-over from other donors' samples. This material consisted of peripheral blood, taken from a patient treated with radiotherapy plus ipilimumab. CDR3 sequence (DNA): TGTGCCAGCAGCCGACAGGGGTTCGGGAATTCACCCCTCCACTTT. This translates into CASSRQGFGNSPLHF.